The next 21 T cell receptor beta chains were all read from a single sample in a study of technical replicates of blood from several donors (dated by TCRdb to the late 2010s). Receptors were amplified or captured by the immunoSEQ multiplex PCR assay. Sourced from immuneACCESS, this table was stored by TCRdb with only in-frame sequences that have V and J called. A share of the clones is absent; for the studies checked, an unresolved V gene accounts for under half, and the remainder has no known explanation. In this sample the table shows around 77,000 clones, approximately 92% of which occur a single time. In total, the top ten clones hold approximately 0.4% of the sample. Sequencing input: T cells isolated from PBMCs. These receptors all come from a human donor in good health.

In its sample, this clone was seen once. The chain is built from TRBV9 and TRBJ2-3, with 16 bases fitting TRBD2. This CDR3 has 18 amino acids. V was pared by 0 bases and J by 3 bases, with 4 bases of the junction left unmatched. Germline values: CDR1 SGDLS, CDR2 YYNGEE. CDR3 sequence (DNA): TGTGCCAGCAGCGTAGCCGGGACTAGCGGGAGGGGGACAGATACGCAGTATTTT. Amino acids: CASSVAGTSGRGTDTQYF.

The gene calls are TRBV18 and TRBJ2-5, with D possibly TRBD2 on 5 matching bases. Trimming took 11 bases from V and 5 from J, leaving 15 bases between them. CDR3 size: 12 residues. Germline CDR1 KGHSH, CDR2 LQKENI. The CDR3 reads CAGAARRETQYF. The CDR3 DNA reads as TGTGCCGGCGCTGCCCGGAGGGAGACCCAGTACTTC.

This sequence joins TRBV9 and TRBJ1-3; 8 nucleotides agree with TRBD1. Losses at the gene ends were 0 bases for V and 2 bases for J; bases not matched to a gene: 10. The CDR3 has 18 residues. CDR1 and CDR2 (germline): SGDLS, YYNGEE. The CDR3 DNA is TGTGCCAGCAGCGTAGGGAGTTCCCAGGGGGCGGCTGGAAACACCATATATTTT. Its protein is CASSVGSSQGAAGNTIYF.

This clone was seen just once. The genes are TRBV5-1 and TRBJ2-1; D perhaps matches TRBD2 (6 bases). The CDR3 loop spans 15 amino acids. The V end lost 4 bases, the J end lost 8 bases, and 19 bases lay between the germline ends. Germline CDR1 reads SGHRS; CDR2 reads YFSETQ. In DNA, the CDR3 is TGCGCCAGCAGCCCGGGACTCCATCTTTTGGATGAGCAGTTCTTC. Translation gives CASSPGLHLLDEQFF.

The rearrangement links TRBV6-6 to TRBJ1-4; tentatively, D is TRBD1 (6 bases). Trimming removed 4 bases from V and 1 base from J, with 10 bases in between. This CDR3 is built from 15 residues. Germline CDR1 and CDR2: MNHNY and SVGAGI (reference sequence). As DNA, the CDR3 is TGTGCCAGCAGTTCCACGGACAGAACTAATGAAAAACTGTTTTTT. Translating it yields CASSSTDRTNEKLFF.

This rearrangement joins TRBV6-1 to TRBJ2-3; 8 bases align to TRBD1. The CDR3 spans 16 residues. The germline CDR1 and CDR2 sequences are MNHNS and SASEGT. J was trimmed by 1 base and V by 4 bases; bases with no gene match: 7. The CDR3 DNA is TGTGCCAGCAGTGTGACAGGGGCCCTGGGCACAGATACGCAGTATTTT. Its translation: CASSVTGALGTDTQYF.

The V call is TRBV10-3, the J call TRBJ1-2; no definite D call. The germline V gene encodes CDR1 ENHRY and CDR2 SYGVKD. CDR3 length: 13 residues. The V and J ends lost 3 bases and 2 bases respectively, with 7 bases between them. CDR3 in DNA: TGTGCCATCAGTGACGTCGGGAACTATGGCTACACCTTC. Protein product: CAISDVGNYGYTF.

This clone was observed a single time. The rearrangement joins TRBV4-1 to TRBJ2-1; TRBD1 might be the D (5 bases). The CDR3 has 16 residues. Germline V gene data show CDR1 as MGHRA and CDR2 as YSYEKL. V lost 0 bases to trimming and J lost 3 bases, with 12 bases between them. The CDR3 sequence: CASSQDEVGRYNEQFF. The CDR3, as DNA: TGCGCCAGCAGCCAAGATGAGGTGGGGCGCTACAATGAGCAGTTCTTC.

The chain combines TRBV30 with TRBJ2-1; a weak D match, TRBD2 (7 bases). The CDR3 runs to 13 residues. Trimming left V 4 bases short and J 3 bases short, with 10 bases between. Per germline, CDR1 GTSNPN and CDR2 SVGIG (reference sequence). The DNA of the CDR3 is TGTGCCTGGAAAGGGGGGGGCTACAATGAGCAGTTCTTC. Translation: CAWKGGGYNEQFF.

The rearrangement links TRBV6-1 to TRBJ2-7; 7 bases agree with TRBD2. Germline V gives CDR1 MNHNS, CDR2 SASEGT. The CDR3 sequence is 15 residues long. V was clipped by 6 bases and J by 7 bases; unmatched bases: 15. The CDR3 DNA reads as TGTGCCAGCAGCCACGGACTAGATGTTCTGGGTGAGCAGTACTTC. As protein: CASSHGLDVLGEQYF.

The gene calls are TRBV5-1 and TRBJ2-3, with 12 bases matching TRBD2. CDR1 SGHRS and CDR2 YFSETQ come from the germline V gene. V lost 2 bases, J lost 0 bases, and 7 bases stayed unmatched. The CDR3 spans 18 residues. The CDR3 is CASSLYGLAGPSTDTQYF. CDR3 coding DNA: TGCGCCAGCAGCTTATATGGACTAGCGGGACCTAGCACAGATACGCAGTATTTT.

This chain connects TRBV11-3 to TRBJ1-1; perhaps TRBD1 as D (5 bases). Deletions cut 2 bases from V and 3 bases from J, with 13 bases between. Germline V gene lookup returns CDR1 SGHNT and CDR2 YENEEA. This CDR3 has 15 amino acids. CDR3 sequence (DNA): TGTGCCAGCAGCTTACAGGGAAGGGTCTACACTGAAGCTTTCTTT. Protein product: CASSLQGRVYTEAFF.

The chain links TRBV28 to TRBJ2-2, with a tentative D call TRBD1 (6 bases). CDR3 length: 13 residues. The V gene's germline CDR1 is MDHEN and CDR2 SYDVKM. Trimming stripped 6 bases from V and 8 bases from J, with 13 bases between. Written as DNA, the CDR3 is TGTGCCAGCAGACCCACAGGGTCTGGGGAGCTGTTTTTT. Translation gives CASRPTGSGELFF.

The chain combines TRBV19 with TRBJ1-2; 9 positions agree with TRBD1. The CDR3 sequence is 14 residues long. CDR1 is LNHDA and CDR2 is SQIVND in the germline V gene (reference sequence). Germline trimming cut 7 bases from V and 7 bases from J; bases unmatched to any gene: 10. The CDR3 DNA follows: TGTGCCAGTACCCCGGGGACAGGGACCGGTGGCTACACCTTC. It is translated as CASTPGTGTGGYTF.

V is TRBV6-1 and J is TRBJ2-1, with TRBD2 matching over 7 bases. The germline CDR1 and CDR2 sequences are MNHNS and SASEGT. The CDR3 extends over 15 amino acids. The V and J ends lost 7 bases and 0 bases, in that order; junction bases with no gene match: 6. The CDR3 bases are TGTGCCAGCACCAGAAGCGGGACCTCCTACAATGAGCAGTTCTTC. It yields the protein CASTRSGTSYNEQFF.

This clone has just one count. The genes are TRBV2 and TRBJ2-7, with 7 bases that match TRBD1. CDR1 is SNHLY and CDR2 is FYNNEI in the germline V gene. This CDR3 has 13 amino acids. The V segment lost 8 bases and the J segment 3 bases; nucleotides outside the gene matches: 7. CDR3 amino acids: CASRAGTVYEQYF. Written as DNA, the CDR3 is TGTGCCAGCCGCGCCGGGACAGTCTACGAGCAGTACTTC. Full variable domain (rest looked up from reference TRBV2 and TRBJ2-7): EPEVTQTPSHQVTQMGQEVILRCVPISNHLYFYWYRQILGQKVEFLVSFYNNEISEKSEIFDDQFSVERPDGSNFTLKIRSTKLEDSAMYFCASRAGTVYEQYFGPGTRLTVT.

The genes are TRBV2 and TRBJ1-5; unclear D gene. CDR1 and CDR2 from the germline V gene are SNHLY and FYNNEI. The CDR3 spans 13 residues. The V and J ends lost 8 bases and 3 bases respectively, with 11 bases between them. CDR3 sequence: CASGGRHNQPQHF. CDR3 sequence (DNA): TGTGCCAGCGGCGGGCGTCACAATCAGCCCCAGCATTTT.

This chain connects TRBV7-2 to TRBJ1-4; TRBD1 is a possible D gene (5 bases). CDR3 length: 19 amino acids. V lost 4 bases, J lost 8 bases, and 29 bases lay in between. Germline V gene lookup returns CDR1 SGHTA and CDR2 FQGNSA. CDR3 coding DNA: TGTGCCAGCAGCTCCCCTTACGGCCCCGAGACGGGGGAAGGGGAAAAACTGTTTTTT. It specifies CASSSPYGPETGEGEKLFF. Full variable domain (missing parts from reference TRBV7-2 and TRBJ1-4): GAGVSQSPSNKVTEKGKDVELRCDPISGHTALYWYRQSLGQGLEFLIYFQGNSAPDKSGLPSDRFSAERTGGSVSTLTIQRTQQEDSAVYLCASSSPYGPETGEGEKLFFGSGTQLSVL.

The chain combines TRBV19 with TRBJ2-2, with TRBD2 as a possible D gene (6 bases). Germline CDR1 reads LNHDA; CDR2 reads SQIVND (reference sequence). The CDR3 has 15 residues. V shed 6 bases and J shed 5 bases, with 16 bases lying between them. The CDR3, as DNA: TGTGCCAGTAGCAGGGACTTCGGAGGTACCGGGGAGCTGTTTTTT. Translation gives CASSRDFGGTGELFF. Drawing the rest from reference TRBV19 and TRBJ2-2, the complete variable domain is DGGITQSPKYLFRKEGQNVTLSCEQNLNHDAMYWYRQDPGQGLRLIYYSQIVNDFQKGDIAEGYSVSREKKESFPLTVTSAQKNPTAFYLCASSRDFGGTGELFFGEGSRLTVL.

The chain has TRBV7-3 and TRBJ1-1; 11 nucleotides align to TRBD1. The V and J ends lost 5 bases and 4 bases, in that order; junction bases with no gene match: 3. The CDR3 sequence is 14 residues long. The germline V gene has CDR1 SGHTA and CDR2 FQGTGA. The CDR3 nucleotides are TGTGCCAGCAGCGTAGGGACAGGGGGCACTGAAGCTTTCTTT. Protein sequence: CASSVGTGGTEAFF.

The V gene is TRBV23-1, the J gene TRBJ2-2; D perhaps matches TRBD1 (5 bases). Being an ORF, TRBV23-1 has a function that is uncertain. The V end lost 6 bases, the J end lost 5 bases, and 13 bases lay between the germline ends. The CDR3 length is 14 residues. DNA for the CDR3: TGCGCCAGCAGCCTAGGATCAGGGACCGGGGAGCTGTTTTTT. Its translation: CASSLGSGTGELFF.